This T cell receptor beta chain was identified in a study of cytomegalovirus exposure and HLA in healthy donors. Primers for the PCR totalled 60 Vbeta and 13 Jbeta. Generated by immunoSEQ multiplex PCR, the TCRdb table keeps only in-frame clones and is missing some. Of about 100,000 clones listed, approximately 77% were seen once; the top ten hold roughly an eighth. The CDR3 has 18 residues. Germline V gene data show CDR1 as SGHVS and CDR2 as FQNEAQ. V dropped 0 bases and J dropped 2; count of bases not matched to a gene: 8. The chain recombines TRBV7-8 with TRBJ2-5, with 11 bases fitting TRBD2. The receptor was isolated from a male donor in good health and CMV-seropositive. The sample was PBMCs. The CDR3 is CASSLALDSGGGQETQYF. Written as DNA, the CDR3 is TGTGCCAGCAGCTTAGCCCTGGATAGCGGGGGGGGGCAAGAGACCCAGTACTTC.